In this sample, the clone carrying this T cell receptor (beta chain) turned up a few times. The data are from a study of control samples from healthy donors and cancer patients. The germline V gene has CDR1 MNHNY and CDR2 SVGAGI (reference sequence). Trimming removed 6 bases from V and 6 bases from J; junction bases left unmatched: 15. The CDR3 runs 16 residues. Measured with immunoSEQ multiplex PCR; TCRdb has only the in-frame clones, and not every one. The sample lists under 75,000 clones; about 82% were seen once. This TCR derives from a man in his forties in good health. This chain connects TRBV6-6 to TRBJ1-2, with TRBD1 matching 8 bases. Sequencing used blood. In DNA form, the CDR3 reads TGTGCCAGCAGCCGATCAGCGACCCAGGGGGCAGATGGCTACACCTTC. It is translated as CASSRSATQGADGYTF.